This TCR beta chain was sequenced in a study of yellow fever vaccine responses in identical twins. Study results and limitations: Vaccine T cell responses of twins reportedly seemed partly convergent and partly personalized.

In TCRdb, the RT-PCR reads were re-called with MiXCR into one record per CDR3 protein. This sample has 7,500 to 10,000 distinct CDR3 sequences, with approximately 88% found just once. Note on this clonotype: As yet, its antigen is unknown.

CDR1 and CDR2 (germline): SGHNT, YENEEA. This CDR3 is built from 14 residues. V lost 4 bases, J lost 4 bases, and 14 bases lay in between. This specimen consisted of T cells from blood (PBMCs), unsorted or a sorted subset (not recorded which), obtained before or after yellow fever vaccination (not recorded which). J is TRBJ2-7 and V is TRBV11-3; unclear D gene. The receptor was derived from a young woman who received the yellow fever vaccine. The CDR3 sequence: CASSSRLYWYEQYV. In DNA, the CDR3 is TGTGCCAGCAGCTCCCGCCTTTATTGGTACGAGCAGTACGTC.